The rows below give T cell receptor beta chains drawn from one sample of a study of shared clonotypes between healthy human individuals. Using immunoSEQ multiplex PCR, the repertoire was profiled, and TCRdb retains in-frame clones only, with some absent. Here the sample spans 2.3 million or so clones, just over 90% being singletons. Sequenced: naive CD4+ T cells from PBMCs. The receptors derive from a man younger than 30 in good health. Some clones in this sample may be carry-over from other donors' samples. Each CDR3 is given with its conserved first and last residue. A D gene is named only where the DNA matches it firmly. Only part of the rows carry a size: once, few, many, or a class if the clone is expanded.

v_gene: TRBV29-1
abundance: -
d_gene: TRBD2
j_gene: TRBJ2-5
CDR3nt: TGCAGCGTTGGGGGAGAAGCGGGAGCGGAGACCCAGTACTTC
CDR3aa: CSVGGEAGAETQYF

v_gene: TRBV2
abundance: -
d_gene: -
j_gene: TRBJ2-3
CDR3nt: TGTGCCAGAATATCCTGGGGACGAACAGATACGCAGTATTTT
CDR3aa: CARISWGRTDTQYF

v_gene: TRBV9
abundance: -
d_gene: TRBD2
j_gene: TRBJ2-1
CDR3nt: TGTGCCAGCAGCGTGGGACTAGCTGACACCAATGAGCAGTTCTTC
CDR3aa: CASSVGLADTNEQFF

v_gene: TRBV28
abundance: once
d_gene: -
j_gene: TRBJ1-2
CDR3nt: TGTGCCAGCAGTCCCGGGCAGGGCCCTCTGGGCTACACCTTC
CDR3aa: CASSPGQGPLGYTF

v_gene: TRBV6-4
abundance: -
d_gene: TRBD2
j_gene: TRBJ2-1
CDR3nt: TGTGCCAGCAGGGCGGGACTAGGGGTATACAATGAGCAGTTCTTC
CDR3aa: CASRAGLGVYNEQFF

v_gene: TRBV7-3
abundance: -
d_gene: -
j_gene: TRBJ2-5
CDR3nt: TGTGCCAGCAGCTTATCCATTTTTGAGACCCAGTACTTC
CDR3aa: CASSLSIFETQYF

v_gene: TRBV4-1
abundance: -
d_gene: TRBD2
j_gene: TRBJ2-1
CDR3nt: TGCGCCAGCAGCCATTTTCGGACGGCGGGACTAGAAGGCGAGCAGTTCTTC
CDR3aa: CASSHFRTAGLEGEQFF

v_gene: TRBV5-1
abundance: once
d_gene: -
j_gene: TRBJ2-3
CDR3nt: TGCGCCAGCAGCCGCGGGGCCGGTAGCACAGATACGCAGTATTTT
CDR3aa: CASSRGAGSTDTQYF

v_gene: TRBV28
abundance: -
d_gene: -
j_gene: TRBJ1-4
CDR3nt: TGTGCCAGCAGTCGACAGAGTTCAACTAATGAAAAACTGTTTTTT
CDR3aa: CASSRQSSTNEKLFF

v_gene: TRBV28
abundance: -
d_gene: TRBD1
j_gene: TRBJ2-2
CDR3nt: TGTGCCAGCAGGCCTACAGGGGGCGGCACCGGGGAGCTGTTTTTT
CDR3aa: CASRPTGGGTGELFF

v_gene: TRBV2
abundance: once
d_gene: -
j_gene: TRBJ2-5
CDR3nt: TGTGCCAGCAGTGTCGGGCCTCGGCAAGAGACCCAGTACTTC
CDR3aa: CASSVGPRQETQYF

v_gene: TRBV5-6
abundance: few
d_gene: TRBD1
j_gene: TRBJ1-5
CDR3nt: TGTGCCAGCAGCTTGCGGGACAGCCTAAATCAGCCCCAGCATTTT
CDR3aa: CASSLRDSLNQPQHF

v_gene: TRBV2
abundance: -
d_gene: TRBD1
j_gene: TRBJ1-5
CDR3nt: TGTGCCAGCGGGAGTCTTTACAGGGGTTCGTATAGCAATCAGCCCCAGCATTTT
CDR3aa: CASGSLYRGSYSNQPQHF

v_gene: TRBV2
abundance: -
d_gene: -
j_gene: TRBJ2-5
CDR3nt: TGTGCCAGCAGTGAAGTCCAGTCGGCAGGGCGACGGGAGACCCAGTACTTC
CDR3aa: CASSEVQSAGRRETQYF

v_gene: TRBV7-2
abundance: -
d_gene: -
j_gene: TRBJ1-1
CDR3nt: TGTGCCAGCAGCTCGACATGGAACACTGAAGCTTTCTTT
CDR3aa: CASSSTWNTEAFF

v_gene: TRBV5-1
abundance: -
d_gene: -
j_gene: TRBJ2-7
CDR3nt: TGCGCCAGCAGCTTAGGACAGACATCCTACGAGCAGTACTTC
CDR3aa: CASSLGQTSYEQYF

v_gene: TRBV25-1
abundance: -
d_gene: TRBD2
j_gene: TRBJ2-5
CDR3nt: TGTGCCAGCGCAGTAGCGGGACTGTACCAAGAGACCCAGTACTTC
CDR3aa: CASAVAGLYQETQYF

v_gene: TRBV28
abundance: -
d_gene: -
j_gene: TRBJ1-4
CDR3nt: TGTGCCAGCAGTTGGTCGGAGGGGCCCAATGAAAAACTGTTTTTT
CDR3aa: CASSWSEGPNEKLFF

v_gene: TRBV5-1
abundance: -
d_gene: TRBD1
j_gene: TRBJ2-7
CDR3nt: TGCGCCAGCAGCCCAGACGGACAGGGTGGCTCCTACGAGCAGTACTTC
CDR3aa: CASSPDGQGGSYEQYF

v_gene: TRBV19
abundance: -
d_gene: -
j_gene: TRBJ2-5
CDR3nt: TGTGCCACCACCCAACACGACGGGACCCAGTACTTC
CDR3aa: CATTQHDGTQYF

v_gene: TRBV7-3
abundance: -
d_gene: TRBD2
j_gene: TRBJ2-7
CDR3nt: TGTGCCAGCAGCCTGGGGACTAGCGGGAGATCCGAGCAGTACTTC
CDR3aa: CASSLGTSGRSEQYF

v_gene: TRBV6-1
abundance: -
d_gene: TRBD1
j_gene: TRBJ2-7
CDR3nt: TGTGCCAGCAGTGACCTTGGACAGGGGGTCCGCGAGCAGTACTTC
CDR3aa: CASSDLGQGVREQYF

v_gene: TRBV19
abundance: once
d_gene: -
j_gene: TRBJ2-4
CDR3nt: TGTGCCAGTAGTATCCCCGCCCTGGCCAAAAACATTCAGTACTTC
CDR3aa: CASSIPALAKNIQYF

v_gene: TRBV30
abundance: -
d_gene: -
j_gene: TRBJ2-2
CDR3nt: TGTGCCTGGAGTCGAGTTCGTTACACCGGGGAGCTGTTTTTT
CDR3aa: CAWSRVRYTGELFF